This T cell receptor (beta chain) stems from a study of T cell changes during pregnancy in multiple sclerosis. Profiling relied on immunoSEQ multiplex PCR, and the TCRdb table lists in-frame clones only, not all of them. The sample includes tens of thousands of clones, 90% to 95% of them seen just once. Sequencing was performed on peripheral blood, taken in the first trimester of pregnancy. This TCR was sampled from a female donor with multiple sclerosis, enrolled in a pregnancy study.

CDR3 DNA sequence: TGCGCCAGCAGCTTGCGGGACAGGTACACAGATACGCAGTATTTT. It codes for CASSLRDRYTDTQYF. The J gene is TRBJ2-3, the V gene TRBV5-1; 8 nucleotides match TRBD1. The CDR3 is 15 residues long. Germline V lookup: CDR1 SGHRS, CDR2 YFSETQ. Losses at the gene ends were 1 base for V and 2 bases for J; bases not matched to a gene: 3.